The sequence of this T cell receptor beta chain was determined in a study of graft-versus-host responses after intestinal transplantation. Background on the study: Recipients had multivisceral, liver-intestinal, or isolated intestinal transplants. Each patient got anti-thymocyte globulin induction, then tacrolimus and steroids for around three years. Study-level findings and limits: The recipient marrow held GvH clones, and some of them showed up first in ileum or blood.

With 1 base removed from V and 7 bases from J, the gap between germline ends came to 17 bases. The CDR3 covers 15 residues. Looked up from germline, CDR1 is GTSNPN and CDR2 is SVGIG (reference sequence). With respect to this clone: Its antigen remains unidentified.

Sequenced by immunoSEQ multiplex PCR; TCRdb stores in-frame clones only, minus some. This table holds about 110,000 clones, roughly 92% found once. The specimen comprised unstimulated CD4+ T cells sorted from spleen or lymph node cells, sampled before transplant. The sequence came from a human donor who was the organ donor for an intestinal transplant. This sequence joins TRBV30 and TRBJ2-1; possibly TRBD2 for D (6 bases). CDR3 in DNA: TGTGCCTGGAGTGCGAGAGAAGCGGGCTGGAATGAGCAGTTCTTC. This encodes CAWSAREAGWNEQFF. The complete variable domain, with remaining parts taken from reference TRBV30 and TRBJ2-1, reads SQTIHQWPATLVQPVGSPLSLECTVEGTSNPNLYWYRQAAGRGLQLLFYSVGIGQISSEVPQNLSASRPQDRQFILSSKKLLLSDSGFYLCAWSAREAGWNEQFFGPGTRLTVL.